This is a list of T cell receptor beta chains from one sample in a study of blood T cell repertoires in COVID-19. Clones were read by immunoSEQ multiplex PCR, and TCRdb kept only the in-frame ones, dropping some. The sample has about 180,000 clones; 80% to 90% are singletons. The sample comprised peripheral blood. These receptors were obtained from a man aged 60 to 69 with acute or convalescent COVID-19. CDR3s include the opening cysteine and the closing phenylalanine or tryptophan. The order of the fields is clone size, D gene, V gene, J gene, CDR3 protein, CDR3 DNA. D genes are given only for firm matches. A row's size may be missing; if present it is once, few, many or a size class.

clone_size: -; d_call: TRBD1; v_call: TRBV27; j_call: TRBJ1-1; cdr3_aa: CASSLAGTVNTEAFF; cdr3_nt: TGTGCCAGCAGCCTCGCCGGGACAGTGAACACTGAAGCTTTCTTT
clone_size: -; d_call: TRBD1; v_call: TRBV9; j_call: TRBJ2-2; cdr3_aa: CASSVLQGTGELFF; cdr3_nt: TGTGCCAGCAGCGTACTACAGGGGACCGGGGAGCTGTTTTTT
clone_size: -; d_call: TRBD2; v_call: TRBV20-1; j_call: TRBJ2-7; cdr3_aa: CSASGTVEQYF; cdr3_nt: TGCAGTGCAAGCGGGACTGTTGAGCAGTACTTC
clone_size: -; d_call: -; v_call: TRBV27; j_call: TRBJ1-6; cdr3_aa: CASSLREGSGATLHF; cdr3_nt: TGTGCCAGCAGTTTGAGGGAGGGCAGCGGGGCGACCCTCCACTTT
clone_size: -; d_call: -; v_call: TRBV12-3/TRBV12-4; j_call: TRBJ2-1; cdr3_aa: CASTRTQYNEQFF; cdr3_nt: TGTGCCAGCACCCGGACTCAGTACAATGAGCAGTTCTTC
clone_size: -; d_call: -; v_call: TRBV7-2; j_call: TRBJ1-3; cdr3_aa: CASSTSSGNTIYF; cdr3_nt: TGTGCCAGCAGCACGAGCTCTGGAAACACCATATATTTT
clone_size: -; d_call: TRBD1; v_call: TRBV6-5; j_call: TRBJ2-2; cdr3_aa: CASSRQGVGELFF; cdr3_nt: TGTGCCAGCAGTCGACAGGGCGTCGGGGAGCTGTTTTTT
clone_size: once; d_call: TRBD1; v_call: TRBV18; j_call: TRBJ2-7; cdr3_aa: CASSPVPGQDEQYF; cdr3_nt: TGTGCCAGCTCACCAGTACCGGGACAGGACGAGCAGTACTTC
clone_size: -; d_call: TRBD2; v_call: TRBV6-5; j_call: TRBJ2-1; cdr3_aa: CASRASGMPNEQFF; cdr3_nt: TGTGCCAGCCGCGCTAGCGGGATGCCCAATGAGCAGTTCTTC
clone_size: -; d_call: -; v_call: TRBV9; j_call: TRBJ2-5; cdr3_aa: CASSVAGQGETQYF; cdr3_nt: TGTGCCAGCAGCGTAGCGGGGCAGGGGGAGACCCAGTACTTC
clone_size: -; d_call: TRBD2; v_call: TRBV7-3; j_call: TRBJ2-1; cdr3_aa: CASSLILAGVHNEQFF; cdr3_nt: TGTGCCAGCAGCTTAATTCTAGCGGGAGTCCACAATGAGCAGTTCTTC
clone_size: -; d_call: -; v_call: TRBV7-9; j_call: TRBJ2-4; cdr3_aa: CASNQGGHQVQYF; cdr3_nt: TGTGCCAGCAACCAAGGGGGACACCAAGTTCAGTACTTC
clone_size: -; d_call: TRBD2; v_call: TRBV6-1; j_call: TRBJ2-1; cdr3_aa: CASSEALAGGLYEQFF; cdr3_nt: TGTGCCAGCAGTGAAGCCCTAGCGGGAGGGCTTTATGAGCAGTTCTTC
clone_size: once; d_call: -; v_call: TRBV5-1; j_call: TRBJ2-2; cdr3_aa: CASSLFGANTGELFF; cdr3_nt: TGCGCCAGCAGCTTATTCGGTGCGAACACCGGGGAGCTGTTTTTT
clone_size: -; d_call: -; v_call: TRBV30; j_call: TRBJ1-6; cdr3_aa: CAWSERDNSPLHF; cdr3_nt: TGTGCCTGGAGTGAGAGGGATAATTCACCCCTCCACTTT
clone_size: -; d_call: -; v_call: TRBV5-1; j_call: TRBJ1-4; cdr3_aa: CASSLRLKGEKLFF; cdr3_nt: TGCGCCAGCAGCTTGAGGTTAAAGGGGGAAAAACTGTTTTTT
clone_size: -; d_call: -; v_call: TRBV12-3/TRBV12-4; j_call: TRBJ2-5; cdr3_aa: CASSLSGAQYF; cdr3_nt: TGTGCCAGCAGTTTATCCGGGGCCCAGTACTTC
clone_size: -; d_call: -; v_call: TRBV7-3; j_call: TRBJ1-6; cdr3_aa: CASSPRGGSPLHF; cdr3_nt: TGTGCCAGCAGCCCCCGGGGGGGTTCACCCCTCCACTTT
clone_size: few; d_call: TRBD2; v_call: TRBV19; j_call: TRBJ2-2; cdr3_aa: CASSIAGGRTGELFF; cdr3_nt: TGTGCCAGTAGTATAGCGGGAGGGCGAACCGGGGAGCTGTTTTTT
clone_size: -; d_call: -; v_call: TRBV3-1/TRBV3-2; j_call: TRBJ2-2; cdr3_aa: CASSLLETVGELFF; cdr3_nt: TGTGCCAGCAGCCTACTAGAGACTGTTGGGGAGCTGTTTTTT
clone_size: -; d_call: -; v_call: TRBV5-6; j_call: TRBJ1-1; cdr3_aa: CASSLWSTGQRSGAFF; cdr3_nt: TGTGCCAGCAGCTTGTGGTCTACTGGACAGCGGAGTGGAGCTTTCTTT
clone_size: -; d_call: -; v_call: TRBV19; j_call: TRBJ1-4; cdr3_aa: CASSQSGGGRQTTNEKLFF; cdr3_nt: TGTGCCAGTAGTCAGTCGGGAGGGGGACGACAGACAACTAATGAAAAACTGTTTTTT